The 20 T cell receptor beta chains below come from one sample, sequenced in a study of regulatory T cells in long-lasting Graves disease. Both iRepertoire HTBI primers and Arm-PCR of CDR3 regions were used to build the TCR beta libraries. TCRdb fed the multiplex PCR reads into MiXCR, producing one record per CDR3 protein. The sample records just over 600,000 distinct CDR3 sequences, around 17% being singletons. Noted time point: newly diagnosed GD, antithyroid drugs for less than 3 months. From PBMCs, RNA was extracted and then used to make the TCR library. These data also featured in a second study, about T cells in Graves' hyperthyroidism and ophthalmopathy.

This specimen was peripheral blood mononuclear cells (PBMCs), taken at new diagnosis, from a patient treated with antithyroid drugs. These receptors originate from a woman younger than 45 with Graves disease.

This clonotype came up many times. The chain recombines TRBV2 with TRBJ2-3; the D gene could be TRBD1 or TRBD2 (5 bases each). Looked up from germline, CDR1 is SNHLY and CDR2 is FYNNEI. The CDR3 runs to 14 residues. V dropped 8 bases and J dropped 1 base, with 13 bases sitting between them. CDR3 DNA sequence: TGTGCCAGCCTCCTGGGACGAGGCACAGATACGCAGTATTTT. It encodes CASLLGRGTDTQYF.

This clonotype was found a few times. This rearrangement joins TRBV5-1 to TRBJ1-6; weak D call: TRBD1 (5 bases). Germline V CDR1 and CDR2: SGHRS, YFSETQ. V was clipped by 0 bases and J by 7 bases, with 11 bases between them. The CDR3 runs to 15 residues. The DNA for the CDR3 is TGCGCCAGCAGCTTGGAGGGACTCGTCAATTCACCCCTCCACTTT. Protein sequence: CASSLEGLVNSPLHF.

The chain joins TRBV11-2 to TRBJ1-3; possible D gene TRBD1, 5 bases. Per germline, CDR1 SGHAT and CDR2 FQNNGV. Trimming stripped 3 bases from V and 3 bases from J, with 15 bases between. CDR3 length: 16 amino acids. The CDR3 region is CASSFRLTGDGNTIYF. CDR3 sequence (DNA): TGTGCCAGCAGCTTTCGTTTAACGGGGGATGGAAACACCATATATTTT.

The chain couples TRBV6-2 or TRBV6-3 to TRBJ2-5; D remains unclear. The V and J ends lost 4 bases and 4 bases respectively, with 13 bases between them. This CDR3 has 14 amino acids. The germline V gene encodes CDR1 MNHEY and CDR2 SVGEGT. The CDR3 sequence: CASSLGPVIETQYF. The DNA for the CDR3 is TGTGCCAGCAGTTTGGGCCCGGTTATAGAGACCCAGTACTTC.

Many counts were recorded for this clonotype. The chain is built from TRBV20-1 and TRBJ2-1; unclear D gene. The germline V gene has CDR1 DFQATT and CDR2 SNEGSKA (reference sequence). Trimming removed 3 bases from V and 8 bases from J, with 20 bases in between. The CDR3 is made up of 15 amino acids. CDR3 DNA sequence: TGCAGTGCTAGTGTCTCGGGTCCCTTTGGGGATGAGCAGTTCTTC. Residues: CSASVSGPFGDEQFF.

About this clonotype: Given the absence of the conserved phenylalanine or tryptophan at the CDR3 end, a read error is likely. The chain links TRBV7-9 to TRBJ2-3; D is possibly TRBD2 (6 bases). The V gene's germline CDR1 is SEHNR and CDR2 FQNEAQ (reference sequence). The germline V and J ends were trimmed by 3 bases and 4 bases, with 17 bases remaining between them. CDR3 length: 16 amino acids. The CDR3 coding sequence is TGTGCCAGCAGCTTCCGTAACCCGGGACTTGCAGATACGCAGTATCTT. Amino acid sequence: CASSFRNPGLADTQYL.

Written as DNA, the CDR3 is TGTGCCAGCAGCCCGCGGGGCGGGGAGCAGCCCCAGCATTTT. Amino acids: CASSPRGGEQPQHF. This chain links TRBV16 with TRBJ1-5, with a weak D call TRBD1 (5 bases). Per the germline V gene, CDR1 is KGHSY and CDR2 is FQNENV. The CDR3 runs 14 residues. V was clipped by 4 bases and J by 7 bases, with 14 bases between them. The full variable domain, completed using reference TRBV16 and TRBJ1-5, is GEEVAQTPKHLVRGEGQKAKLYCAPIKGHSYVFWYQQVLKNEFKFLISFQNENVFDETGMPKERFSAKCLPNSPCSLEIQATKLEDSAVYFCASSPRGGEQPQHFGDGTRLSIL.

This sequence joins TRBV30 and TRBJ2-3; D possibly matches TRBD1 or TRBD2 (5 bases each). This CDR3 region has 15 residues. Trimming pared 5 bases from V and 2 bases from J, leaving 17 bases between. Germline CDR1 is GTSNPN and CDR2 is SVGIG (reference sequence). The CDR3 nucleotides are TGTGCCTGGGAATCCGGGACCTCGGCCACAGATACGCAGTATTTT. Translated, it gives CAWESGTSATDTQYF.

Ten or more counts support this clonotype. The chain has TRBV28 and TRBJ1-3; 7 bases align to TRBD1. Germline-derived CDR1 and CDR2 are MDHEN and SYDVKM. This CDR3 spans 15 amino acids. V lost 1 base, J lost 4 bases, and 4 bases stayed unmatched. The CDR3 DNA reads TGTGCCAGCAGTTTATCCCGGGACAGAGGAAACACCATATATTTT. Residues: CASSLSRDRGNTIYF.

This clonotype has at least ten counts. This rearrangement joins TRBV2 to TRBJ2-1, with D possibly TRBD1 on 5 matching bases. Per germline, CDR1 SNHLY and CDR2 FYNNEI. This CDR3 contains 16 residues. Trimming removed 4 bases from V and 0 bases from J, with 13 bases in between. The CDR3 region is CASSGGRQSSYNEQFF. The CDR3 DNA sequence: TGTGCCAGCAGTGGGGGCAGACAAAGCTCCTACAATGAGCAGTTCTTC.

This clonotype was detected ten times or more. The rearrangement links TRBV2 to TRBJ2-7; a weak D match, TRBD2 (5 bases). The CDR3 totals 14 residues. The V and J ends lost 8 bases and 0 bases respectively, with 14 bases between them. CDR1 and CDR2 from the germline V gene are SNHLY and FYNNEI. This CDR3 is CASGNSAGSYEQYF. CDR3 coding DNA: TGTGCCAGCGGAAATAGCGCGGGCTCCTACGAGCAGTACTTC.

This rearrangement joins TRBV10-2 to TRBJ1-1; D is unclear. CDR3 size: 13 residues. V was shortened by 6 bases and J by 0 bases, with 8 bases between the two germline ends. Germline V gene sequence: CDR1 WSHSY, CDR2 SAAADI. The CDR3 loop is CASRGMMNTEAFF. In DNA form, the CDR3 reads TGCGCCAGCAGGGGCATGATGAACACTGAAGCTTTCTTT.

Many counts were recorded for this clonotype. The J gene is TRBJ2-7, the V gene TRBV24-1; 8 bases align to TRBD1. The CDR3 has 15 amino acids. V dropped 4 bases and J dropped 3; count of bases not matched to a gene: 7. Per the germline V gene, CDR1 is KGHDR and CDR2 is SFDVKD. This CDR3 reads CATSDPGQDSYEQYF. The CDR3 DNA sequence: TGTGCCACCAGTGACCCGGGACAGGATAGCTACGAGCAGTACTTC.

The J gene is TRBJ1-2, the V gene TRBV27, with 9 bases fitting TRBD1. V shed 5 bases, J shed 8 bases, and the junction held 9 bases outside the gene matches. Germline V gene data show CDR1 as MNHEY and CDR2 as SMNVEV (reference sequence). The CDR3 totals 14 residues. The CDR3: CASSPRGTGQGYTF. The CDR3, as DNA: TGTGCCAGCAGTCCACGGGGGACAGGGCAAGGCTACACCTTC.

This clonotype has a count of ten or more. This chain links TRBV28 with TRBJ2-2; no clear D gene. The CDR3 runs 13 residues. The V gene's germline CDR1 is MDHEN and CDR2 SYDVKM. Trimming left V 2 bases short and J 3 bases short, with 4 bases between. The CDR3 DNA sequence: TGTGCCAGCAGTTTAAGTTACACCGGGGAGCTGTTTTTT. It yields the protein CASSLSYTGELFF.

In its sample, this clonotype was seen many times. The CDR3 nucleotides are TGTGCCAGCAGCGCGAGACGGGACTCGGGGATCTACGAGCAGTACTTC. This sequence encodes CASSARRDSGIYEQYF. The rearrangement links TRBV7-2 to TRBJ2-7; TRBD2 is a possible D gene (6 bases). Trimming took 5 bases from V and 3 from J, leaving 20 bases between them. This CDR3 region has 16 residues. The germline gives CDR1 SGHTA, CDR2 FQGNSA.

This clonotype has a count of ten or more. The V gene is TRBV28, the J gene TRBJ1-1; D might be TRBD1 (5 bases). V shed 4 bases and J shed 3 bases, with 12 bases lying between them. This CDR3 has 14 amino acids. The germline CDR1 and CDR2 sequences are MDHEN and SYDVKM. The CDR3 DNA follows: TGTGCCAGCAGTTCGCAGGGCATTTACACTGAAGCTTTCTTT. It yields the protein CASSSQGIYTEAFF.

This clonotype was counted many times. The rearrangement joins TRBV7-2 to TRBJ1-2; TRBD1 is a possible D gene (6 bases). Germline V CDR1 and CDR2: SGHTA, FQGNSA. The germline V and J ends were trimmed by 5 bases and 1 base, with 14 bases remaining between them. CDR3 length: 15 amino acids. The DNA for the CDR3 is TGTGCCAGCAGCACAGGGTCAGGGGTTAACTATGGCTACACCTTC. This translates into CASSTGSGVNYGYTF.

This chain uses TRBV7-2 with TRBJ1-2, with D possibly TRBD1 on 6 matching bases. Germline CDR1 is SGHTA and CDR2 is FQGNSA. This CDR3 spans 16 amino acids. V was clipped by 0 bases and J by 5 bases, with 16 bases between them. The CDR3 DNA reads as TGTGCCAGCAGCTTAGCTAATCAGGGGCCCTCTTATGGCTACACCTTC. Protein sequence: CASSLANQGPSYGYTF. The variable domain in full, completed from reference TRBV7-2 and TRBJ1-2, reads GAGVSQSPSNKVTEKGKDVELRCDPISGHTALYWYRQSLGQGLEFLIYFQGNSAPDKSGLPSDRFSAERTGGSVSTLTIQRTQQEDSAVYLCASSLANQGPSYGYTFGSGTRLTVV.

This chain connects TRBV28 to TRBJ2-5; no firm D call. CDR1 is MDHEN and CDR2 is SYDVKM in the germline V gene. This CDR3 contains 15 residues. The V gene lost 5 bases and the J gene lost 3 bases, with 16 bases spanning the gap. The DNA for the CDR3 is TGTGCCAGCAGTACAGTGATCGCGCGGAAAGAGACCCAGTACTTC. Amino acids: CASSTVIARKETQYF.